This note documents a single T cell receptor (beta chain) sequence. Its antigen remains unidentified. The time point: pretreatment peripheral blood. This sample is part of a study of PD-L1 blockade in urothelial cancer. Turning to the study itself: Once treatment had started, blood was analyzed at 3 weeks (second dose) and again at 6 weeks. A median roughly 140,000 T cells were found in blood samples. The study's findings and limits: By 3 weeks, tumor-associated blood clones had expanded more in durable-benefit patients. Pretreatment TCR clonality in blood, when below the median, was predictive of better survival.

CDR3 size: 15 residues. The ends were cut back, 4 bases at V and 0 bases at J, with 14 bases in the middle. CDR1 is SGHRS, CDR2 YFSETQ, per germline. Repertoires were generated with immunoSEQ multiplex PCR, while TCRdb's copy carries only in-frame clones and drops some. The sample consists of some 45,000 clones, approximately 90% of them appearing once. Specimen: PBMCs, collected around atezolizumab (anti-PD-L1) treatment. V usage is TRBV5-1 and J usage is TRBJ2-7, with D unresolved. The sequence derives from a donor at least 40 years old with urothelial cancer. This chain's CDR3 is CASSPQSVSSYEQYF. CDR3 in DNA: TGCGCCAGCAGCCCTCAGTCAGTCTCCTCCTACGAGCAGTACTTC.